The 20 T cell receptor beta chains below were found in one sample sequenced in a study of cytomegalovirus exposure and HLA in healthy donors (dated by TCRdb to 2016 to 2017). Libraries were prepared through the immunoSEQ multiplex PCR assay. The multiplex PCR relied on a mix of 60 forward primers for TCR Vbeta segments and 13 reverse primers for TCR Jbeta segments. In its TCRdb copy, this immuneACCESS table keeps in-frame sequences only and misses some clones. Where compared with another copy, unresolved V genes explain less than half of these, and the others have no known cause. The sample's records list 150,000 or so clones. The ten largest clones represent under 2% of the sample. Sequencing used PBMCs. The source is a woman in her 50s in good health and CMV-seronegative.

CDR3 amino acids: CASSQNFGTSGGSDTQYF. Here the CDR3 DNA reads TGTGCCAGCAGCCAAAATTTCGGGACTAGCGGGGGGTCAGATACGCAGTATTTT. The chain recombines TRBV4-2 with TRBJ2-3, with TRBD2 matching over 15 bases. The CDR3 covers 18 residues. CDR1 and CDR2 from the germline V gene are LGHNA and YNFKEQ. V was pared by 2 bases and J by 4 bases, with 7 bases of the junction left unmatched.

J is TRBJ1-4 and V is TRBV28; TRBD1 matches at 8 bases. CDR1 MDHEN and CDR2 SYDVKM come from the germline V gene. This CDR3 comprises 15 residues. The V segment lost 1 base and the J segment 6 bases; nucleotides outside the gene matches: 4. CDR3 in amino acids: CASSLSTGVYEKLFF. The CDR3 region has the DNA TGTGCCAGCAGTTTATCGACAGGGGTGTATGAAAAACTGTTTTTT.

The CDR3 region has the DNA TGTGCCAGCAGTTCTAGCAGGTACGAGCAGTACTTC. This encodes CASSSSRYEQYF. This chain links TRBV28 with TRBJ2-7; D might be TRBD2 (5 bases). The germline V gene encodes CDR1 MDHEN and CDR2 SYDVKM. V lost 4 bases and J 4 bases, leaving 8 bases between the germline ends. CDR3 length: 12 residues.

The chain combines TRBV6-5 with TRBJ2-3; D gene unclear. The V end was cut by 4 bases, the J end by 0 bases, with 11 bases between. Germline CDR1 MNHEY, CDR2 SVGAGI. The CDR3 runs 15 residues. CDR3 DNA: TGTGCCAGCAGTTCCCTAGTGGCTAGCACAGATACGCAGTATTTT. Amino acids: CASSSLVASTDTQYF.

This chain uses TRBV9 with TRBJ1-2; 9 bases are shared with TRBD1. The CDR3 loop spans 15 amino acids. The V and J ends lost 4 bases and 5 bases, in that order; junction bases with no gene match: 9. The germline V gene encodes CDR1 SGDLS and CDR2 YYNGEE. CDR3 DNA sequence: TGTGCCAGCAGCCCTCGGACAGGGGTTTGGTATGGCTACACCTTC. It encodes CASSPRTGVWYGYTF.

V and J are TRBV2 and TRBJ2-7, with 9 bases fitting TRBD1. CDR1 and CDR2 (germline): SNHLY, FYNNEI. This CDR3 region has 11 residues. After removal of 11 bases from V and 4 bases from J, the junction contained 3 bases not matched to a gene. The CDR3 DNA is TGTGCCGGAGGACAGGGGTACGAGCAGTACTTC. Amino acids: CAGGQGYEQYF.

This chain connects TRBV14 to TRBJ1-4; maybe TRBD1 (5 bases). CDR3 length equals 18 residues. The V gene's germline CDR1 is SGHDN and CDR2 FVKESK. The germline V and J ends were trimmed by 4 bases and 4 bases, with 22 bases remaining between them. The CDR3 coding sequence is TGTGCCAGCAGCCTGGCGGGGCCTCCCCGCCGAATTAATGAAAAACTGTTTTTT. This codes for CASSLAGPPRRINEKLFF.

The chain has TRBV18 and TRBJ2-3; 14 bases match TRBD2. CDR3 length: 17 residues. Germline values: CDR1 KGHSH, CDR2 LQKENI. V was clipped by 2 bases and J by 5 bases; unmatched bases: 6. In DNA form, the CDR3 reads TGTGCCAGCTCACCAAGGTTGGGACTAGCGGGAGAAGATACGCAGTATTTT. Translating gives CASSPRLGLAGEDTQYF.

DNA of the CDR3: TGCGCCAGCAGCTTGGAAACTAGCGGGAATTACAATGAGCAGTTCTTC. This sequence encodes CASSLETSGNYNEQFF. The rearrangement uses TRBV5-1 and TRBJ2-1; TRBD2 agrees at 10 bases. With 0 bases clipped from V and 4 bases from J, the junction kept 4 bases outside the gene matches. CDR3 length equals 16 residues. Germline V gives CDR1 SGHRS, CDR2 YFSETQ.

The chain couples TRBV30 to TRBJ2-7; 10 positions agree with TRBD1. CDR1 GTSNPN and CDR2 SVGIG come from the germline V gene (reference sequence). This CDR3 is 13 amino acids long. The V gene end was trimmed by 5 bases and the J gene end by 2 bases; junction bases not matched to a gene: 3. DNA of the CDR3: TGTGCCTGGTCCGGGACAGGGGCCTACGAGCAGTACTTC. It is translated as CAWSGTGAYEQYF.

CDR3 sequence reads: CASSQGGGSSYEQYF. The CDR3, as DNA: TGTGCCAGCAGCCAAGGGGGGGGGTCCTCCTACGAGCAGTACTTC. This chain links TRBV4-2 with TRBJ2-7, with 7 positions matching TRBD2. Trimming removed 1 base from V and 0 bases from J; junction bases left unmatched: 3. Germline CDR1 LGHNA, CDR2 YNFKEQ. The CDR3 loop spans 15 amino acids.

The genes are TRBV2 and TRBJ1-3; no clear D. This CDR3 has 15 amino acids. Between the trimmed V and J ends, which lost 3 bases and 0 bases, there was a span of 9 bases. Looked up from germline, CDR1 is SNHLY and CDR2 is FYNNEI. CDR3 region: CASSDFWASGNTIYF. The CDR3 DNA sequence: TGTGCCAGCAGTGATTTCTGGGCCTCTGGAAACACCATATATTTT. Full variable domain (remainder filled in from reference TRBV2 and TRBJ1-3): EPEVTQTPSHQVTQMGQEVILRCVPISNHLYFYWYRQILGQKVEFLVSFYNNEISEKSEIFDDQFSVERPDGSNFTLKIRSTKLEDSAMYFCASSDFWASGNTIYFGEGSWLTVV.

This chain links TRBV5-1 with TRBJ2-5; D is perhaps TRBD2 (6 bases). Germline CDR1 SGHRS, CDR2 YFSETQ. V lost 1 base and J lost 3, with 7 bases in between. This CDR3 comprises 13 residues. The chain's CDR3 is CASSLPGEETQYF. In nucleotides, the CDR3 is TGCGCCAGCAGCTTGCCGGGGGAAGAGACCCAGTACTTC. Based on the CDR3 plus reference TRBV5-1 and TRBJ2-5, the full variable domain is KAGVTQTPRYLIKTRGQQVTLSCSPISGHRSVSWYQQTPGQGLQFLFEYFSETQRNKGNFPGRFSGRQFSNSRSEMNVSTLELGDSALYLCASSLPGEETQYFGPGTRLLVL.

The rearrangement links TRBV30 to TRBJ1-1; 7 bases agree with TRBD1. This CDR3 region has 14 residues. V trimming: 2 bases; J trimming: 5 bases; junction bases outside the gene matches: 8. Germline lookup yields CDR1 GTSNPN and CDR2 SVGIG (reference sequence). The CDR3 DNA follows: TGTGCCTGGAGTCAAGGGGGCATAAGGACTGAAGCTTTCTTT. It encodes CAWSQGGIRTEAFF.

The rearrangement uses TRBV18 and TRBJ2-5; 7 positions agree with TRBD1. The ends lost 2 bases at V and 3 bases at J; junction bases unmatched: 0. Germline V gives CDR1 KGHSH, CDR2 LQKENI. The CDR3 contains 13 residues. The CDR3 sequence is CASSPTGEETQYF. The CDR3 region has the DNA TGTGCCAGCTCACCAACAGGGGAAGAGACCCAGTACTTC.

The chain employs TRBV6-5 and TRBJ1-3; 9 bases line up with TRBD1. With 6 bases clipped from V and 2 bases from J, the junction kept 2 bases outside the gene matches. CDR1 and CDR2 (germline): MNHEY, SVGAGI. This CDR3 region has 14 residues. In DNA, the CDR3 is TGTGCCAGCAGCCGGACAGGGGCTGGAAACACCATATATTTT. It encodes CASSRTGAGNTIYF.

The rearrangement links TRBV6-1 to TRBJ1-2, with unresolved D. V was clipped by 7 bases and J by 7 bases, with 13 bases between them. The germline CDR1 and CDR2 sequences are MNHNS and SASEGT. The CDR3 runs to 12 residues. The DNA of the CDR3 is TGTGCCAGCAATGGTGGTTTCGGTGGCTACACCTTC. This sequence encodes CASNGGFGGYTF.

This rearrangement joins TRBV18 to TRBJ2-1, with a possible D match to TRBD2 (5 bases). CDR3 length: 14 residues. V dropped 5 bases and J dropped 8 bases, with 16 bases sitting between them. Germline V gene data show CDR1 as KGHSH and CDR2 as LQKENI. This CDR3 reads CASSGPRAMDEQFF. In nucleotides, the CDR3 is TGTGCCAGCTCAGGGCCGAGGGCGATGGATGAGCAGTTCTTC.

This sequence joins TRBV28 and TRBJ1-2; D unresolved. The V gene lost 7 bases and the J gene lost 4 bases, with 13 bases spanning the gap. The germline CDR1 and CDR2 sequences are MDHEN and SYDVKM. The CDR3 spans 13 residues. Here the CDR3 DNA reads TGTGCCAGCATTAACAGAGGACTCTATGGCTACACCTTC. Its translation: CASINRGLYGYTF.

The V and J genes are TRBV5-1 and TRBJ2-3; TRBD2 agrees at 9 bases. CDR3 length: 18 amino acids. From germline, CDR1 is SGHRS and CDR2 YFSETQ. V lost 0 bases and J lost 4; bases outside the gene matches: 12. The CDR3 nucleotides are TGCGCCAGCAGCTTGGGACTAGCGGTTCCCTCCAGGGCAGATACGCAGTATTTT. Translating it yields CASSLGLAVPSRADTQYF.